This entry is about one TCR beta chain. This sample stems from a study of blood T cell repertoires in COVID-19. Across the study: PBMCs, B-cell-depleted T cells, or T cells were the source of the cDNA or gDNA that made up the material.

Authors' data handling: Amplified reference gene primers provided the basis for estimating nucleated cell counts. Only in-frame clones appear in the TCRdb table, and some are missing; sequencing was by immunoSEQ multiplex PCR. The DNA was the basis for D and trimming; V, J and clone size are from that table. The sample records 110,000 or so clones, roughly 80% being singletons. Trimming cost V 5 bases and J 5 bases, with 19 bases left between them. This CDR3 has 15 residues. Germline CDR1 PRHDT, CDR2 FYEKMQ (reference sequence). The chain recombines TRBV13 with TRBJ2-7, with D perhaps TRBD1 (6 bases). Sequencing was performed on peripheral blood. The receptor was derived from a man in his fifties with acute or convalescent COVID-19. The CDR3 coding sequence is TGTGCCAGCAGCCGCCGGACAGAGAGATCCCACGAGCAGTACTTC. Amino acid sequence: CASSRRTERSHEQYF.